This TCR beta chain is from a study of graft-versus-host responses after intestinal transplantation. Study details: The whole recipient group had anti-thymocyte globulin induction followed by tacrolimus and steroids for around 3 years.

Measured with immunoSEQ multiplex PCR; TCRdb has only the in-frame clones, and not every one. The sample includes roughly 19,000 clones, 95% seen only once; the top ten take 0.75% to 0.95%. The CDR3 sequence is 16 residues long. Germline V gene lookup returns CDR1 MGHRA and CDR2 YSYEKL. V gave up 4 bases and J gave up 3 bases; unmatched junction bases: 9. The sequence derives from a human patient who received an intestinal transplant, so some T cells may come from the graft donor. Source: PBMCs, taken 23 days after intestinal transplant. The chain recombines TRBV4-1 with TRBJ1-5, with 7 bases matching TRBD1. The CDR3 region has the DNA TGCGCCAGCAGCCCTGACGGTACAGGGGACAATCAGCCCCAGCATTTT. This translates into CASSPDGTGDNQPQHF.